The clone carrying this TCR beta chain was picked up a small number of times. These data are taken from a study of regulatory T cells in long-lasting Graves disease. Arm-PCR of CDR3 regions and iRepertoire HTBI primers were used to build TCR beta libraries. MiXCR, applied by TCRdb to the multiplex PCR reads, yields one record per CDR3 protein. The sample records hundreds of thousands of distinct CDR3 sequences, over 14% being singletons. Time point specified: newly diagnosed GD, antithyroid drugs for less than 3 months. Preparation of the TCR library used RNA extracted from PBMCs. CDR1 is LGHDT, CDR2 YNNKEL, per germline (reference sequence). V lost 2 bases to trimming and J lost 7 bases, with 15 bases between them. The CDR3 is 15 residues long. The same sample was also used in a study of T cells in Graves' hyperthyroidism and ophthalmopathy.

The material was peripheral blood mononuclear cells (PBMCs), obtained at new diagnosis, from a patient treated with antithyroid drugs. The rearrangement links TRBV3-1 to TRBJ2-1; a weak D match, TRBD2 (5 bases). This receptor was obtained from a middle-aged woman with Graves disease. The CDR3 region has the DNA TGTGCCAGCAGCCAAAGGGTAACTAGTTTTAATGAGCAGTTCTTC. Translated, it gives CASSQRVTSFNEQFF.